Following are 9 T cell receptor beta chains from one sample sequenced in a study of T cell responses to AZD1222 COVID-19 vaccine. TCRdb keeps only in-frame clones here, not all; method: immunoSEQ multiplex PCR. The repertoire holds some 150,000 clones, with around 90% as singletons. Sequencing was performed on peripheral blood, taken on day 0 of AZD1222 vaccination. The receptors come from an adult in good health.

The CDR3 nucleotides read TGTGCCAGCAGCGAGCCAGGGCCGGGTCAGCCCCAGCATTTT. Amino acids: CASSEPGPGQPQHF. The V call is TRBV25-1, the J call TRBJ1-5; tentatively, D is TRBD1 (5 bases). This CDR3 has 14 amino acids. The ends were cut back, 6 bases at V and 6 bases at J, with 15 bases in the middle. In germline, CDR1 is MGHDK, CDR2 SYGVNS.

The table lists this clone with a count of one. The V and J genes are TRBV5-1 and TRBJ1-1; weak D call: TRBD1 (5 bases). The germline CDR1 and CDR2 sequences are SGHRS and YFSETQ. The CDR3 covers 15 residues. Between the trimmed V and J ends, which lost 3 bases and 0 bases, there was a span of 12 bases. CDR3 in amino acids: CASSWRGALNTEAFF. In DNA, the CDR3 is TGCGCCAGCAGCTGGAGGGGCGCATTGAACACTGAAGCTTTCTTT.

The J gene is TRBJ2-7, the V gene TRBV12-3 or TRBV12-4; D call uncertain. V was clipped by 3 bases and J by 1 base, with 7 bases between them. This CDR3 has 13 residues. The CDR3 sequence: CASSFDPSYEQYF. In DNA, the CDR3 is TGTGCCAGCAGTTTTGACCCATCCTACGAGCAGTACTTC.

The CDR3 DNA is TGTGCCAGCAGCCGGACAGGGGGCCACAATCAGCCCCAGCATTTT. Amino acids: CASSRTGGHNQPQHF. V and J are TRBV6-6 and TRBJ1-5; 11 bases fit TRBD1. Germline assignment: CDR1 MNHNY and CDR2 SVGAGI (reference sequence). V lost 6 bases, J lost 3 bases, and 4 bases stayed unmatched. There are 15 residues in the CDR3.

In this sample, this clone turned up once. CDR3 in DNA: TGTGCCAGCAGTTATCAGGGGGCACTCGGCTACACCTTC. Encoded protein: CASSYQGALGYTF. This chain joins TRBV28 and TRBJ1-2, with 8 bases lining up with TRBD1. Per the germline V gene, CDR1 is MDHEN and CDR2 is SYDVKM. The CDR3 is 13 amino acids. V trimming: 4 bases; J trimming: 8 bases; junction bases outside the gene matches: 6.

This chain joins TRBV6-5 and TRBJ2-7, with D maybe TRBD2 (6 bases). Germline lookup yields CDR1 MNHEY and CDR2 SVGAGI. The CDR3 totals 14 residues. V lost 9 bases and J 4 bases, leaving 19 bases between the germline ends. CDR3 sequence (DNA): TGTGCCAGTATGGATTCGGGACTTGTATACGAGCAGTACTTC. Translated: CASMDSGLVYEQYF.

J is TRBJ1-6 and V is TRBV3-1 (or the pseudogene TRBV3-2); weak D call: TRBD1 (5 bases). Germline lookup yields CDR1 LGHDT and CDR2 YNNKEL (reference sequence). The CDR3 consists of 15 residues. Trimming took off 6 bases at V and 5 bases at J, with 14 bases between the two ends. DNA of the CDR3: TGTGCCAGCAGAGCCGCGACAGTTAATAATTCACCCCTCCACTTT. It is translated as CASRAATVNNSPLHF.

The CDR3 region has the DNA TGTGCCAGCAGCCCACAGGGGGGAGGCACTGAAGCTTTCTTT. Translated: CASSPQGGGTEAFF. The rearrangement links TRBV11-2 to TRBJ1-1; 8 bases map to TRBD1. The germline gives CDR1 SGHAT, CDR2 FQNNGV. J lost 4 bases, V lost 5 bases, and 6 bases had no gene match. The CDR3 extends over 14 amino acids.

This chain connects TRBV5-5 to TRBJ1-5; D not certain. The CDR3 runs to 13 residues. With 4 bases removed from V and 1 base from J, the gap between germline ends came to 6 bases. From germline, CDR1 is SGHKS and CDR2 YYEKEE (reference sequence). CDR3 sequence: CASSLGSNQPQHF. CDR3 in DNA: TGTGCCAGCAGCCTAGGGAGCAATCAGCCCCAGCATTTT.